This TCR beta chain was recorded in a study of T cell repertoires in cytomegalovirus infection. TCRdb ran MiXCR on the reads and lists one entry per CDR3 protein. Of some 180,000 distinct CDR3 sequences listed, about 21% are singletons. The germline gives CDR1 MDHEN, CDR2 SYDVKM. The CDR3 has 15 residues. The V end lost 5 bases, the J end lost 4 bases, and 12 bases lay between the germline ends. This TCR was recovered from a human donor in good health (CMV status not recorded). Some clones in this sample may be carry-over from other donors' samples. The material sequenced was PBMCs. The genes are TRBV28 and TRBJ1-6, with D perhaps TRBD1 (6 bases). CDR3 loop: CASSPNGQYNSPLHF. The CDR3 DNA reads TGTGCCAGCAGTCCCAATGGACAGTATAATTCACCCCTCCACTTT.